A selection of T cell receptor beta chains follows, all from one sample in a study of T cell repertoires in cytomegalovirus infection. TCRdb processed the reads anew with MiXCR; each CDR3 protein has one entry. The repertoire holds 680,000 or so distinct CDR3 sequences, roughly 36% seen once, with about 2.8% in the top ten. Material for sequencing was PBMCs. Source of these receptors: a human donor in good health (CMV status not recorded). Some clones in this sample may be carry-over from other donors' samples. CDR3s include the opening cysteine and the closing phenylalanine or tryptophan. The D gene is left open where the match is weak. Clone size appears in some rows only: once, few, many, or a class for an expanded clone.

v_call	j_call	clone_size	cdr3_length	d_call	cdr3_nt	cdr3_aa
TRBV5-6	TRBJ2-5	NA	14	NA	TGTGCCAGCAGCCGCCAGACAGGTTTCGAGACCCAGTACTTC	CASSRQTGFETQYF
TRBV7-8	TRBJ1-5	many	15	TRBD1	TGTGCCAGCAGCTCTAACCCTACAGGGGGACAGCCCCAGCATTTT	CASSSNPTGGQPQHF
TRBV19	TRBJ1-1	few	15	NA	TGTGCCAGTAGTATAGAAGGACAACTGAACACTGAAGCTTTCTTT	CASSIEGQLNTEAFF
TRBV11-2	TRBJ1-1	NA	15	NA	TGTGCCAGCAGCTTAGACCGGGTGCGGAACACTGAAGCTTTCTTT	CASSLDRVRNTEAFF
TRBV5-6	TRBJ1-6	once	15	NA	TGTGCCAGCAAACCGGGGCAGGGCTATAATTCACCCCTCCACTTT	CASKPGQGYNSPLHF
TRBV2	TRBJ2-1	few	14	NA	TGTGCCAGCAGTCCCGACAGGTCCTACAATGAGCAGTTCTTC	CASSPDRSYNEQFF
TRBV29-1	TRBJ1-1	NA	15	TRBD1	TGCCGCGTTGCGAGACAGGGGGTAATGAACACTGCAGCTTTCTTT	CRVARQGVMNTAAFF
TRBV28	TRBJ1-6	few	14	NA	TGTGCCAGCAGCCGCGGCTCCTATAATTCACCCCTCCACTTT	CASSRGSYNSPLHF
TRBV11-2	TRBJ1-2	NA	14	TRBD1	TGTGCCAGCAGCCCCACAGGGGGAAGAAGTGGCTACACCTTC	CASSPTGGRSGYTF
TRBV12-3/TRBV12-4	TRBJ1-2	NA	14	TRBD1	TGTGCCAGCAGTCCCATCCGGACAGGGAGCGGCTACACCTTC	CASSPIRTGSGYTF
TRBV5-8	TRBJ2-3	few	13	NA	TGTGCCAGCAGCTTGGTTCAGGGATCCACGCAGTATTTT	CASSLVQGSTQYF
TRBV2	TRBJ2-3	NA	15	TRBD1	TGTGCCAGCAAGGTCCGGGACAGCAGCACAGATACGCAGTATTTT	CASKVRDSSTDTQYF
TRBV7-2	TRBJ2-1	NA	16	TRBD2	TGTGCCAGCAGCTTACAGGGACTAGCGGGGGAGGATGAGCAGTTCTTC	CASSLQGLAGEDEQFF
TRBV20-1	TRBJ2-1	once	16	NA	TGCAGTGCTACCCCCGCGACCCCGAGCTCCTACAATGAGCAGTTCTTC	CSATPATPSSYNEQFF
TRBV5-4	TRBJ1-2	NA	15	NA	TGTGCCAGCAGCCTACCCCGTACCAGTAACTATGGCTACACCTTC	CASSLPRTSNYGYTF
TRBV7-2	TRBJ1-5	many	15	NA	TGTGCCAGCAGCTTAGAATCTCTCCAGGCTCAGCCCCAGCATTTT	CASSLESLQAQPQHF
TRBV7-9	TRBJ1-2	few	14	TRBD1	TGTGCCAGCAGGGCGGACAGGGGGCTTTATGGCTACACCTTC	CASRADRGLYGYTF
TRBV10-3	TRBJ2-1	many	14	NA	TGTGCCACCTTGCCGGGAGATTCGTACAATGAGCAGTTCTTC	CATLPGDSYNEQFF
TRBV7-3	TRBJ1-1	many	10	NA	TGTGCCCATTTGGGGACTGAAGCTTTCTTT	CAHLGTEAFF
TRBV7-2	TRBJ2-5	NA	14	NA	TGTGCCAGCAGCTTAGGGACGGGTGGGGGGACCCAGTACTTC	CASSLGTGGGTQYF
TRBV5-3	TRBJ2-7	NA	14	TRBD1	TGTGCCAGCAGCCCGGACAGGGGGCAGGGCGAGCAGTACTTC	CASSPDRGQGEQYF